One sample yielded the 12 T cell receptor beta chains listed below, sequenced in a study of T cells in Graves' hyperthyroidism and ophthalmopathy. RNA transcripts provided the source from which TCR beta CDR3 regions were amplified. The primer set for the first-round RT-PCR of the TCR CDR3 was HTBI. TCRdb independently ran MiXCR on the multiplex PCR reads; one entry per CDR3 protein. Here the sample spans roughly 420,000 distinct CDR3 sequences, about 13% being singletons. The sample was blood. The source of these receptors is a woman under 30 with Graves' hyperthyroidism.

This clonotype was recorded a few times. In nucleotides, the CDR3 is TGTGCCAGCAGCTTATGGACAGGGGTGGACCACGAGCAGTACTTC. Translation: CASSLWTGVDHEQYF. The chain couples TRBV5-6 to TRBJ2-7; 9 positions agree with TRBD1. This CDR3 has 15 residues. Germline CDR1 and CDR2: SGHDT and YYEEEE. The J segment lost 5 bases and the V segment lost 2 bases, leaving 8 bases of the junction unmatched. Drawing the rest from reference TRBV5-6 and TRBJ2-7, the complete variable domain is DAGVTQSPTHLIKTRGQQVTLRCSPKSGHDTVSWYQQALGQGPQFIFQYYEEEERQRGNFPDRFSGHQFPNYSSELNVNALLLGDSALYLCASSLWTGVDHEQYFGPGTRLTVT.

The rearrangement joins TRBV6-1 to TRBJ2-7; the match to TRBD1 covers 7 bases. The trim removed 2 bases at V and 0 bases at J, leaving 4 bases unmatched. Germline assignment: CDR1 MNHNS and CDR2 SASEGT. The CDR3 runs 15 residues. In DNA, the CDR3 is TGTGCCAGCAGTGAATATGGACAGGACTCCTACGAGCAGTACTTC. Translated: CASSEYGQDSYEQYF.

This clonotype was seen a handful of times. The genes are TRBV7-9 and TRBJ2-1, with 10 bases aligning to TRBD2. Per germline, CDR1 SEHNR and CDR2 FQNEAQ (reference sequence). The CDR3 spans 17 residues. The V segment lost 5 bases and the J segment 3 bases; nucleotides outside the gene matches: 10. CDR3 DNA: TGTGCCAGCAGCCCCCTGACGTCTAGCGGGAGCTACAATGAGCAGTTCTTC. Translation: CASSPLTSSGSYNEQFF.

This clonotype has at least ten counts. The chain links TRBV30 to TRBJ2-1; 9 bases agree with TRBD2. The CDR3 is made up of 12 amino acids. In germline, CDR1 is GTSNPN, CDR2 SVGIG (reference sequence). V shed 4 bases, J shed 9 bases, and the junction held 4 bases outside the gene matches. The DNA for the CDR3 is TGTGCCTGGAACGCGGGAGGGGGTGAGCAGTTCTTC. As protein: CAWNAGGGEQFF.

There are many counts of this clonotype. The genes are TRBV27 and TRBJ1-2, with 10 bases that match TRBD1. The junction had 8 bases not matched to a gene; V was cut back by 5 bases and J by 5 bases. The CDR3 totals 15 residues. The V gene's germline CDR1 is MNHEY and CDR2 SMNVEV (reference sequence). In DNA form, the CDR3 reads TGTGCCAGCAGTCTCGTTGGACAGGGGGTTTATGGCTACACCTTC. The encoded protein is CASSLVGQGVYGYTF.

This clonotype was found many times. The chain recombines TRBV6-1 with TRBJ2-7, with 7 bases identical to TRBD2. Germline V lookup: CDR1 MNHNS, CDR2 SASEGT. The CDR3 covers 15 residues. Trimming at V came to 5 bases and at J to 5 bases, leaving 12 bases not matched to a gene. The CDR3 DNA reads TGTGCCAGCAGTTACACTAGCGCGAAGCGAGACGAGCAGTACTTC. Translation: CASSYTSAKRDEQYF.

This clonotype came up many times. The CDR3 loop is CSARWDRPYEQYF. CDR3 in DNA: TGCAGTGCTAGATGGGACAGACCCTACGAGCAGTACTTC. V gene TRBV20-1 combines with J gene TRBJ2-7; 7 bases line up with TRBD1. The CDR3 length is 13 residues. V shed 2 bases, J shed 2 bases, and the junction held 3 bases outside the gene matches. In germline, CDR1 is DFQATT, CDR2 SNEGSKA (reference sequence).

DNA for the CDR3: TGTGCCTGGCGGGTGGCAGGGGCGGACACCATATATTTT. Translated, it gives CAWRVAGADTIYF. The chain uses TRBV30 and TRBJ1-3, with a possible D match to TRBD1 (6 bases). This CDR3 has 13 residues. Trimming pared 5 bases from V and 8 bases from J, leaving 16 bases between. Germline CDR1 GTSNPN, CDR2 SVGIG (reference sequence). Based on the CDR3 plus reference TRBV30 and TRBJ1-3, the full variable domain is SQTIHQWPATLVQPVGSPLSLECTVEGTSNPNLYWYRQAAGRGLQLLFYSVGIGQISSEVPQNLSASRPQDRQFILSSKKLLLSDSGFYLCAWRVAGADTIYFGEGSWLTVV.

This clonotype was seen ten or more times. The V call is TRBV7-9, the J call TRBJ2-7; 13 nucleotides agree with TRBD2. The length of the CDR3 is 14 residues. V trimming: 6 bases; J trimming: 6 bases; junction bases outside the gene matches: 5. Looked up from germline, CDR1 is SEHNR and CDR2 is FQNEAQ (reference sequence). In nucleotides, the CDR3 is TGTGCCAGCAGTTCCGGGACTAGCGGGACCGAGCAGTACTTC. Protein: CASSSGTSGTEQYF. The full variable domain, in which reference TRBV7-9 and TRBJ2-7 provide the parts outside the CDR3, is DTGVSQNPRHKITKRGQNVTFRCDPISEHNRLYWYRQTLGQGPEFLTYFQNEAQLEKSRLLSDRFSAERPKGSFSTLEIQRTEQGDSAMYLCASSSGTSGTEQYFGPGTRLTVT.

This clonotype appeared a few times. The chain uses TRBV6-2 or TRBV6-3 and TRBJ2-2; 12 nucleotides match TRBD1. The junction had 10 bases not matched to a gene; V was cut back by 5 bases and J by 6 bases. The germline V gene has CDR1 MNHEY and CDR2 SVGEGT. The CDR3 length is 17 residues. The CDR3, as DNA: TGTGCCAGCAGTGAGAGGGACAGGGGGCTTTTATCCGGGGAGCTGTTTTTT. This encodes CASSERDRGLLSGELFF.

This clonotype came up many times. The V call is TRBV7-2, the J call TRBJ1-5; D possibly corresponds to TRBD1 (6 bases). The CDR3 has 15 amino acids. Trimming stripped 3 bases from V and 0 bases from J, with 9 bases between. The germline CDR1 and CDR2 sequences are SGHTA and FQGNSA. CDR3 DNA: TGTGCCAGCAGCTTCGGACAGACTAGCAATCAGCCCCAGCATTTT. Amino acid sequence: CASSFGQTSNQPQHF. Combining the CDR3 with reference TRBV7-2 and TRBJ1-5 gives the whole variable domain GAGVSQSPSNKVTEKGKDVELRCDPISGHTALYWYRQSLGQGLEFLIYFQGNSAPDKSGLPSDRFSAERTGGSVSTLTIQRTQQEDSAVYLCASSFGQTSNQPQHFGDGTRLSIL.

CDR3 sequence reads: CASRLNTGELFF. Written as DNA, the CDR3 is TGTGCCAGCCGCCTGAACACCGGGGAGCTGTTTTTT. This sequence joins TRBV6-1 and TRBJ2-2; no reliable D call. The CDR3 totals 12 residues. Per germline, CDR1 MNHNS and CDR2 SASEGT. Trimming stripped 8 bases from V and 1 base from J, with 5 bases between.